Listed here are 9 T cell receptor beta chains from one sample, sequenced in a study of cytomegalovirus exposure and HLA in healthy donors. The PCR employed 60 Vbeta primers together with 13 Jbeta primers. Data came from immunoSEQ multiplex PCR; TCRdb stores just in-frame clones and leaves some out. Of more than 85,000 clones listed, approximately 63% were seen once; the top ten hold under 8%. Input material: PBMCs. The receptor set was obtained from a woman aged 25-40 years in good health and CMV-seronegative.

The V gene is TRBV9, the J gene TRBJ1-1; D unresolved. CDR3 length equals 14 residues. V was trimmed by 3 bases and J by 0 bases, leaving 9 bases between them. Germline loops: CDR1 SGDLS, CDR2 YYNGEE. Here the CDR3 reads CASSARGMNTEAFF. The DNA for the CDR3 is TGTGCCAGCAGCGCCCGGGGAATGAACACTGAAGCTTTCTTT.

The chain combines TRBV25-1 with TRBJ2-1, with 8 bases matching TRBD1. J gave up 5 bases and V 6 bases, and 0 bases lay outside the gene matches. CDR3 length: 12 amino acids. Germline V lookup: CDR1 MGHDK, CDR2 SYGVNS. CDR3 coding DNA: TGTGCCAGCAGCAGGGGGCACAATGAGCAGTTCTTC. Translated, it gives CASSRGHNEQFF. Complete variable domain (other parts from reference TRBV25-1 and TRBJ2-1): EADIYQTPRYLVIGTGKKITLECSQTMGHDKMYWYQQDPGMELHLIHYSYGVNSTEKGDLSSESTVSRIRTEHFPLTLESARPSHTSQYLCASSRGHNEQFFGPGTRLTVL.

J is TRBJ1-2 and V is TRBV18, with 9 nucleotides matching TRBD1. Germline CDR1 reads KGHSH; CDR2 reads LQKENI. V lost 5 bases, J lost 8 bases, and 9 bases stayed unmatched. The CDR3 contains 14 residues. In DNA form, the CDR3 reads TGTGCCAGCTCATCACAGGGGGCGGGGTCCGGCTACACCTTC. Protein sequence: CASSSQGAGSGYTF.

CDR3 amino acids: CASSLGGDLRYYEQYF. CDR3 DNA: TGTGCCAGCAGCTTAGGTGGCGACTTAAGGTACTACGAGCAGTACTTC. V usage is TRBV7-2 and J usage is TRBJ2-7, with D hard to call. The germline V and J ends were trimmed by 1 base and 3 bases, with 16 bases remaining between them. The CDR3 is 16 amino acids. Germline V gene lookup returns CDR1 SGHTA and CDR2 FQGNSA.

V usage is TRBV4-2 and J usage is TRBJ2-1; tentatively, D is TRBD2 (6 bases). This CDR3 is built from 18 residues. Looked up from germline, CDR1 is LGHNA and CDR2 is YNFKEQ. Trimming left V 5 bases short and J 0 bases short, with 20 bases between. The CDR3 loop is CASSSPSASASSYNEQFF. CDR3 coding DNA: TGTGCCAGCAGCTCACCCTCGGCTAGCGCCAGCTCCTACAATGAGCAGTTCTTC.

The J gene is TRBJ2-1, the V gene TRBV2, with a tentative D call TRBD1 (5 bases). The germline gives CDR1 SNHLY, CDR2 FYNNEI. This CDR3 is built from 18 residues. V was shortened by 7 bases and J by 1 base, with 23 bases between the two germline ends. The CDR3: CASTWGIGPERSYNEQFF. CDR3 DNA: TGTGCCAGCACCTGGGGCATAGGGCCCGAGAGGTCCTACAATGAGCAGTTCTTC.

CDR3 DNA: TGCAGCGTTGAATCTGGAAAAAAACGGGGGAGCTATGGCTACACCTTC. Translation: CSVESGKKRGSYGYTF. V usage is TRBV29-1 and J usage is TRBJ1-2; D is perhaps TRBD1 (5 bases). CDR1 is SQVTM, CDR2 ANQGSEA, per germline. The germline V and J ends were trimmed by 2 bases and 4 bases, with 20 bases remaining between them. The CDR3 is 16 amino acids.

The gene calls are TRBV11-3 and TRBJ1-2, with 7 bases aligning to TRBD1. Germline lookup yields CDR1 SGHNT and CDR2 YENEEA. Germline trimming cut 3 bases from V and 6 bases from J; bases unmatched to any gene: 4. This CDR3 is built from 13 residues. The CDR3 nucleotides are TGTGCCAGCAGCTTCCGGACAGGCGATGGCTACACCTTC. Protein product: CASSFRTGDGYTF.

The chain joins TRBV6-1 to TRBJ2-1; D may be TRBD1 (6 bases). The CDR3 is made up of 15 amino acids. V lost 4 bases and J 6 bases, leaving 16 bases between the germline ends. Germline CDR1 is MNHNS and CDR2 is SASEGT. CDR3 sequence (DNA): TGTGCCAGCAGTGCCCACAGGGACCCTTTCAATGAGCAGTTCTTC. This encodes CASSAHRDPFNEQFF.